The 13 T cell receptor beta chains below were found in one sample sequenced in a study of patients and donors after allogeneic stem cell transplantation. TCRdb ran MiXCR on the RT-PCR reads and lists one entry per CDR3 protein. The sample includes about a million distinct CDR3 sequences, roughly 17% of them seen just once. The sequenced material came from blood, either unsorted or a sorted T cell fraction (not recorded which). The receptors here all came from a human donor who was either an allogeneic HSCT recipient or a stem cell or donor lymphocyte infusion donor (not recorded which). It is not recorded whose cells these are; they may come from a transplant donor.

This clonotype was observed a handful of times. The rearrangement uses TRBV29-1 and TRBJ2-1; 8 nucleotides match TRBD1. This CDR3 has 15 residues. CDR1 SQVTM and CDR2 ANQGSEA come from the germline V gene. With 6 bases clipped from V and 0 bases from J, the junction kept 7 bases outside the gene matches. DNA for the CDR3: TGCAGCGTACTGGGACAGGTGAGCTCCTACAATGAGCAGTTCTTC. Translated: CSVLGQVSSYNEQFF.

V gene TRBV29-1 combines with J gene TRBJ2-4; maybe TRBD2 (5 bases). V was shortened by 4 bases and J by 1 base, with 11 bases between the two germline ends. The CDR3 totals 14 residues. Germline V lookup: CDR1 SQVTM, CDR2 ANQGSEA. Here the CDR3 DNA reads TGCAGCGTTGTAGTCACGGGGGCCAAAAACATTCAGTACTTC. Its protein product is CSVVVTGAKNIQYF.

The chain recombines TRBV12-3 or TRBV12-4 with TRBJ2-1, with 9 bases fitting TRBD1. J lost 3 bases, V lost 4 bases, and 4 bases had no gene match. There are 15 residues in the CDR3. The DNA of the CDR3 is TGTGCCAGCAGTTCAGGACAGGGGTACTACAATGAGCAGTTCTTC. Translating it yields CASSSGQGYYNEQFF.

The chain couples TRBV20-1 to TRBJ2-5; D is perhaps TRBD1 (5 bases). Trimming removed 0 bases at V and 3 bases at J, with 20 bases between. The CDR3 consists of 17 residues. Germline CDR1 and CDR2: DFQATT and SNEGSKA (reference sequence). This CDR3 reads CSARDTVQQEPKETQYF. CDR3 coding DNA: TGCAGTGCTAGAGATACCGTACAACAGGAGCCTAAAGAGACCCAGTACTTC.

The rearrangement joins TRBV3-1 to TRBJ2-7; TRBD2 might be the D (5 bases). This CDR3 contains 13 residues. V was clipped by 6 bases and J by 2 bases, with 11 bases between them. Germline V lookup: CDR1 LGHDT, CDR2 YNNKEL (reference sequence). CDR3 sequence: CASSSLLAYEQYF. The CDR3 DNA reads as TGTGCCAGCAGTTCCCTACTAGCCTACGAGCAGTACTTC.

The chain has TRBV29-1 and TRBJ2-7, with 8 nucleotides matching TRBD1. J gave up 3 bases and V 7 bases, and 8 bases lay outside the gene matches. The germline gives CDR1 SQVTM, CDR2 ANQGSEA. The CDR3 sequence is 13 residues long. CDR3 DNA sequence: TGCAGCGGGGGGACAGGTTGGGGCTACGAGCAGTACTTC. Translating it yields CSGGTGWGYEQYF.

This clonotype was counted ten times or more. The V and J genes are TRBV12-3 or TRBV12-4 and TRBJ2-1, with 9 bases aligning to TRBD2. The CDR3 consists of 13 residues. The ends lost 2 bases at V and 9 bases at J; junction bases unmatched: 2. The CDR3 nucleotides read TGTGCCAGCAGTTTAAAGCGGGAGGTTGAGCAGTTCTTC. It codes for CASSLKREVEQFF.

The chain carries TRBV5-6 and TRBJ2-1, with 10 positions matching TRBD2. V was clipped by 4 bases and J by 4 bases; unmatched bases: 5. Germline V gene lookup returns CDR1 SGHDT and CDR2 YYEEEE. The CDR3 sequence is 15 residues long. Written as DNA, the CDR3 is TGTGCCAGCAGCGACCTTAGCGGGAGGTACAATGAGCAGTTCTTC. Protein sequence: CASSDLSGRYNEQFF.

The chain uses TRBV20-1 and TRBJ1-3, with TRBD1 as a possible D gene (5 bases). Germline V gives CDR1 DFQATT, CDR2 SNEGSKA (reference sequence). The CDR3 has 14 residues. With 4 bases removed from V and 2 bases from J, the gap between germline ends came to 12 bases. Here the CDR3 DNA reads TGCAGTGCTATGGGCGGGGCGGCTGGAAACACCATATATTTT. It is translated as CSAMGGAAGNTIYF.

In its sample, this clonotype was seen once. The J gene is TRBJ2-2, the V gene TRBV27; TRBD2 might be the D (5 bases). Trimming removed 7 bases from V and 7 bases from J, with 7 bases in between. The CDR3 sequence is 11 residues long. Looked up from germline, CDR1 is MNHEY and CDR2 is SMNVEV (reference sequence). CDR3 DNA: TGTGCCAGCAAAACTAGCGGGGAGCTGTTTTTT. Protein sequence: CASKTSGELFF.

The chain employs TRBV20-1 and TRBJ2-7; 11 positions agree with TRBD2. V lost 5 bases, J lost 2 bases, and 5 bases stayed unmatched. This CDR3 spans 14 amino acids. From germline, CDR1 is DFQATT and CDR2 SNEGSKA (reference sequence). Here the CDR3 DNA reads TGCAGTGCTTTCATAGCGGGAGGGCCCTACGAGCAGTACTTC. Protein: CSAFIAGGPYEQYF.

The chain carries TRBV15 and TRBJ2-2, with 7 bases identical to TRBD2. The germline CDR1 and CDR2 sequences are LNHNV and YYDKDF (reference sequence). The CDR3 runs 13 residues. V was pared by 8 bases and J by 3 bases, with 3 bases of the junction left unmatched. CDR3 sequence reads: CATAAGDTGELFF. CDR3 coding DNA: TGTGCCACCGCCGCGGGGGACACCGGGGAGCTGTTTTTT.

The chain uses TRBV7-9 and TRBJ2-7; D call uncertain. The CDR3 covers 14 residues. Trimming left V 3 bases short and J 3 bases short, with 12 bases between. Germline V gene sequence: CDR1 SEHNR, CDR2 FQNEAQ (reference sequence). The DNA of the CDR3 is TGTGCCAGCAGCTTTAACTGGTTTGACTACGAGCAGTACTTC. As protein: CASSFNWFDYEQYF.